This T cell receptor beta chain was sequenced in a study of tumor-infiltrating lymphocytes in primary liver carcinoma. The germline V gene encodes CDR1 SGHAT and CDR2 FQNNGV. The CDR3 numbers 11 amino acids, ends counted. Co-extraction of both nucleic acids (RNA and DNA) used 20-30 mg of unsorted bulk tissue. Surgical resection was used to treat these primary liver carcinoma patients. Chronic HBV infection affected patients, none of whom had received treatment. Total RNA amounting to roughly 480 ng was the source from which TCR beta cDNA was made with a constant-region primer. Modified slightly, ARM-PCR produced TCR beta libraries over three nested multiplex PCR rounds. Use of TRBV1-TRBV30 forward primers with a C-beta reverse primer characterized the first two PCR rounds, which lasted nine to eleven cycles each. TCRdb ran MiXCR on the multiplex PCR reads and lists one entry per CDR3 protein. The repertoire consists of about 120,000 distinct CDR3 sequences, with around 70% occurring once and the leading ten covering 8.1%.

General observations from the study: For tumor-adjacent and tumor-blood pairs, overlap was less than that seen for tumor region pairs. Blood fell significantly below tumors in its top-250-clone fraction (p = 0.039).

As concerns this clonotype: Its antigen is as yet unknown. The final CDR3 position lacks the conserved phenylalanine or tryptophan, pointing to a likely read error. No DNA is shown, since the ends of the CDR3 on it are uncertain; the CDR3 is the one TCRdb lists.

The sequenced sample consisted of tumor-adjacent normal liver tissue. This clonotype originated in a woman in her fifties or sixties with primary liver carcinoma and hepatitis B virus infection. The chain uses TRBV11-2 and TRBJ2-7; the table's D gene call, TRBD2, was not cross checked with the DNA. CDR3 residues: CASSSASSLKY.